Ten or more counts support the clone carrying this T cell receptor (beta chain). What it recognizes is unknown. The data originate from a study of shared clonotypes between healthy human individuals. Study findings and constraints: Since donors were few, the genetic and exposure-history diversity represented was limited. Read depth was anticipated to influence clonotype sharing among donors.

Deep was the level used in running the assay. TCRdb keeps only in-frame clones here, not all; method: immunoSEQ multiplex PCR. The repertoire consists of 75,000 to 100,000 clones, with about half occurring once and the leading ten covering roughly 15%. The V gene's germline CDR1 is LGHNA and CDR2 YNFKEQ. The CDR3 is 15 residues long. Trimming took 1 base from V and 3 from J; bases not matched to a gene: 5. It was some 96 million PBMCs that unsorted samples used for genomic DNA. This rearrangement joins TRBV4-2 to TRBJ2-7; 8 nucleotides line up with TRBD2. The clonotype originates from a woman aged 35 to 49 in good health. Some clones in this sample may be carry-over from other donors' samples. Source material: PBMCs. For the CDR3, the DNA is TGTGCCAGCAGCCAAGGGCGGGGACTAGACTACGAGCAGTACTTC. Encoded protein: CASSQGRGLDYEQYF.